These 23 T cell receptor beta chains came from one sample sequenced in a study of T cell repertoires in cytomegalovirus infection. TCRdb independently ran MiXCR on the reads; one entry per CDR3 protein. The table includes 640,000 or so distinct CDR3 sequences, around 30% detected once. Their antigens remain unidentified. The specimen was cultured PBMCs, collected from culture after CMV antigen stimulation. These receptors were collected from a human donor in good health (CMV status not recorded). Some clones in this sample may be carry-over from other donors' samples.

This clonotype was found a few times. V and J are TRBV5-4 and TRBJ2-2, with 10 bases that match TRBD2. CDR1 SGHNT and CDR2 YYREEE come from the germline V gene (reference sequence). The CDR3 runs to 15 residues. Germline trimming cut 5 bases from V and 7 bases from J; bases unmatched to any gene: 8. CDR3 residues: CASRTAGGPDGELFF. The CDR3 DNA reads TGTGCCAGCAGAACAGCGGGGGGGCCAGACGGGGAGCTGTTTTTT.

The gene calls are TRBV2 and TRBJ2-3; D is perhaps TRBD2 (5 bases). Germline loops: CDR1 SNHLY, CDR2 FYNNEI. The V and J ends lost 7 bases and 2 bases respectively, with 7 bases between them. CDR3 length: 12 amino acids. The CDR3 loop is CASKRTTDTQYF. The CDR3 nucleotides read TGTGCCAGCAAGCGGACCACAGATACGCAGTATTTT.

This sequence joins TRBV20-1 and TRBJ1-3; 8 bases fit TRBD1. Germline V gives CDR1 DFQATT, CDR2 SNEGSKA (reference sequence). V shed 1 base, J shed 4 bases, and the junction held 6 bases outside the gene matches. The CDR3 has 15 amino acids. CDR3 DNA sequence: TGCAGTGCTAGAGCGACAGGGGTGTCCGGAAACACCATATATTTT. This translates into CSARATGVSGNTIYF.

This chain links TRBV6-2 or TRBV6-3 with TRBJ2-1; 12 positions match TRBD2. V shed 2 bases and J 10 bases; nucleotides not matched to a gene: 6. Germline V gene data show CDR1 as MNHEY and CDR2 as SVGEGT. This CDR3 region has 15 residues. This CDR3 is CASSYLASGRGEQFF. The CDR3, as DNA: TGTGCCAGCAGTTACCTGGCTAGCGGGAGGGGGGAGCAGTTCTTC.

This clonotype turned up a few times. V usage is TRBV6-8 and J usage is TRBJ2-7; 7 bases align to TRBD2. V was clipped by 6 bases and J by 1 base; unmatched bases: 9. The germline V gene has CDR1 MNHGY and CDR2 SAAAGT. The CDR3 sequence is 15 residues long. CDR3 nucleotide sequence: TGTGCCAGCAGCCCTAGGACTAGAGTATCCTACGAGCAGTACTTC. It codes for CASSPRTRVSYEQYF.

This clonotype has more than one count but fewer than ten. This sequence joins TRBV20-1 and TRBJ1-2, with D possibly TRBD1 on 5 matching bases. The ends were cut back, 4 bases at V and 4 bases at J, with 16 bases in the middle. The CDR3 has 14 amino acids. The germline CDR1 and CDR2 sequences are DFQATT and SNEGSKA (reference sequence). For the CDR3, the DNA is TGCAGTGCTATGGGACTCCTTGAGGTCTATGGCTACACCTTC. The encoded protein is CSAMGLLEVYGYTF.

This chain uses TRBV10-3 with TRBJ1-1; D remains ambiguous. The CDR3 sequence is 12 residues long. V lost 1 base, J lost 6 bases, and 6 bases lay in between. Germline-derived CDR1 and CDR2 are ENHRY and SYGVKD. The CDR3 DNA follows: TGTGCCATCAGTGAGTTTCAGGCTGAAGCTTTCTTT. Translated: CAISEFQAEAFF.

The genes are TRBV28 and TRBJ2-3; perhaps TRBD2 as D (6 bases). In germline, CDR1 is MDHEN, CDR2 SYDVKM. Trimming cost V 1 base and J 3 bases, with 8 bases left between them. The CDR3 covers 14 residues. For the CDR3, the DNA is TGTGCCAGCAGTTTATACGGGAGAACAGATACGCAGTATTTT. Its translation is CASSLYGRTDTQYF.

The chain has TRBV30 and TRBJ2-7; D remains ambiguous. This CDR3 region has 12 residues. V was cut by 3 bases and J by 0 bases, with 6 bases left in between. CDR1 and CDR2 (germline): GTSNPN, SVGIG (reference sequence). For the CDR3, the DNA is TGTGCCTGGAGAGCCTCCTCCTACGAGCAGTACTTC. Amino acids: CAWRASSYEQYF.

This clonotype was observed many times. This chain joins TRBV7-8 and TRBJ1-3, with 7 nucleotides matching TRBD1. CDR1 and CDR2 from the germline V gene are SGHVS and FQNEAQ. CDR3 length: 16 amino acids. J gave up 2 bases and V 5 bases, and 9 bases lay outside the gene matches. This CDR3 reads CASSLTGVKTGNTIYF. CDR3 bases: TGTGCCAGCAGCCTAACAGGGGTGAAGACTGGAAACACCATATATTTT.

This clonotype was seen ten or more times. The chain joins TRBV7-2 to TRBJ2-3; D is uncertain. Trimming shortened V by 4 bases and J by 0 bases, and 8 bases separated the two germline ends. Germline values: CDR1 SGHTA, CDR2 FQGNSA. CDR3 length: 14 amino acids. The DNA for the CDR3 is TGTGCCAGCAGCTCCACCCAAAGCACAGATACGCAGTATTTT. Protein: CASSSTQSTDTQYF.

This clonotype was found a few times. The CDR3 is CASTKALAGYNEQFF. In DNA form, the CDR3 reads TGTGCCAGCACGAAAGCACTAGCGGGTTACAATGAGCAGTTCTTC. This chain links TRBV11-2 with TRBJ2-1; 9 bases are a match to TRBD2. Germline CDR1 and CDR2: SGHAT and FQNNGV. V gave up 7 bases and J gave up 4 bases; unmatched junction bases: 8. The CDR3 has 15 amino acids.

The J gene is TRBJ1-5, the V gene TRBV27; 9 bases align to TRBD1. J was trimmed by 1 base and V by 6 bases; bases with no gene match: 7. The germline gives CDR1 MNHEY, CDR2 SMNVEV (reference sequence). The CDR3 contains 16 residues. The CDR3 nucleotides are TGTGCCAGCAGCCGAGTCGGACAGGGGAGCAATCAGCCCCAGCATTTT. Protein product: CASSRVGQGSNQPQHF.

This clonotype has more than one count but fewer than ten. This chain joins TRBV12-3 or TRBV12-4 and TRBJ2-3; D is uncertain. Trimming removed 3 bases at V and 0 bases at J, with 16 bases between. The CDR3 runs 17 residues. The CDR3 protein is CASSFGFAVASTDTQYF. The CDR3 nucleotides read TGTGCCAGCAGTTTTGGGTTTGCAGTCGCTAGCACAGATACGCAGTATTTT.

This clonotype was detected only once. The chain is built from TRBV20-1 and TRBJ2-3; TRBD2 aligns across 8 bases. The ends lost 2 bases at V and 5 bases at J; junction bases unmatched: 6. CDR3 length: 14 amino acids. Germline-derived CDR1 and CDR2 are DFQATT and SNEGSKA (reference sequence). The CDR3 loop reads CSARMASGLDTQYF. As DNA, the CDR3 is TGCAGTGCTAGAATGGCTAGCGGGTTAGATACGCAGTATTTT.

This clonotype was picked up a small number of times. This chain uses TRBV4-3 with TRBJ2-1; D not certain. Trimming left V 4 bases short and J 8 bases short, with 21 bases between. Germline CDR1 LGHNA, CDR2 YSLEER. The CDR3 is made up of 16 amino acids. DNA of the CDR3: TGCGCCAGCAGCCCCACGCTCGGTTGGGCACTCCATGAGCAGTTCTTC. Amino acid sequence: CASSPTLGWALHEQFF.

The gene calls are TRBV20-1 and TRBJ2-3; TRBD1 is a possible D gene (8 bases). This CDR3 contains 18 residues. CDR1 and CDR2 from the germline V gene are DFQATT and SNEGSKA (reference sequence). V was clipped by 3 bases and J by 2 bases, with 24 bases between them. CDR3 sequence (DNA): TGCAGTGCTAGGTCTACCCGAGCGGGGACAGGATACACAGATACGCAGTATTTT. Amino acids: CSARSTRAGTGYTDTQYF.

Note on this clonotype: This likely comes from a read error, as the CDR3 has no conserved phenylalanine or tryptophan at its end. The DNA of the CDR3 is TGTGCCAGCAGCCCCCTCAGGGAAAGGAACATTCAGTACTAC. It specifies CASSPLRERNIQYY. The J gene is TRBJ2-4, the V gene TRBV11-2, with D perhaps TRBD1 (5 bases). The CDR3 extends over 14 amino acids. Germline CDR1 reads SGHAT; CDR2 reads FQNNGV. V lost 5 bases and J lost 7, with 15 bases in between.

The table lists this clonotype with a few counts. V usage is TRBV7-9 and J usage is TRBJ1-6, with no clear D. There are 16 residues in the CDR3. The germline gives CDR1 SEHNR, CDR2 FQNEAQ (reference sequence). The V end was cut by 5 bases, the J end by 10 bases, with 21 bases between. The CDR3 protein is CASSRSAGGGRSPLHF. Here the CDR3 DNA reads TGTGCCAGCAGCCGCTCGGCAGGCGGAGGGAGGTCACCCCTCCACTTT.

This clonotype was seen a few times. The CDR3 nucleotides read TGTGCCAGCACTAGCTCCCCCGCACCGGGGGGGCACACTGAAGCTTTCTTT. This sequence encodes CASTSSPAPGGHTEAFF. This chain uses TRBV6-1 with TRBJ1-1; a possible D gene is TRBD1 (6 bases). CDR3 length: 17 amino acids. V was trimmed by 7 bases and J by 3 bases, leaving 24 bases between them. Germline lookup yields CDR1 MNHNS and CDR2 SASEGT.

The chain joins TRBV10-3 to TRBJ2-7, with D possibly matching TRBD2 (5 bases). Trimming removed 11 bases from V and 0 bases from J, with 11 bases in between. Germline CDR1 is ENHRY and CDR2 is SYGVKD. The CDR3 sequence is 12 residues long. CDR3 nucleotides: TGTGCCGCCCGGGGATACTCCTACGAGCAGTACTTC. Protein product: CAARGYSYEQYF.

This sequence joins TRBV15 and TRBJ2-1; D is possibly TRBD2 (6 bases). The V and J ends lost 1 base and 4 bases respectively, with 11 bases between them. CDR3 length equals 15 residues. Looked up from germline, CDR1 is LNHNV and CDR2 is YYDKDF (reference sequence). The CDR3: CATSRGDSGYNEQFF. In DNA form, the CDR3 reads TGTGCCACCAGCAGAGGAGATAGCGGTTACAATGAGCAGTTCTTC.

The V gene is TRBV20-1, the J gene TRBJ1-2, with 10 bases identical to TRBD1. J was trimmed by 7 bases and V by 4 bases; bases with no gene match: 9. The CDR3 loop spans 14 amino acids. CDR1 is DFQATT, CDR2 SNEGSKA, per germline (reference sequence). The CDR3 DNA reads as TGCAGTGCTACCCTCGGGACAGGGGCCCCTGGCTACACCTTC. Amino acids: CSATLGTGAPGYTF.